This entry describes one T cell receptor beta chain. The antigen remains undetermined. This sample is part of a study of cytomegalovirus exposure and HLA in healthy donors. At the level of the study: An earlier analysis found fewer than 120 million unique TCR beta sequences from roughly 170 million T cells. Broader study findings: Sequencing likely produced, as an artifact, a cluster of highly shared sequence variants.

This PCR relied on a set of 60 Vbeta primers and 13 Jbeta primers. Only in-frame clones appear in the TCRdb table, and some are missing; sequencing was by immunoSEQ multiplex PCR. The sample records fewer than 150,000 clones, around 82% being singletons. J was trimmed by 8 bases and V by 3 bases; bases with no gene match: 8. The CDR3 sequence is 15 residues long. Germline V lookup: CDR1 MGHRA, CDR2 YSYEKL. The chain joins TRBV4-1 to TRBJ1-4, with TRBD1 matching over 8 bases. The sequence was collected from a man in his forties in good health and CMV-seropositive. The sequenced sample was PBMCs. The CDR3 loop reads CASSQADRGAEKLFF. CDR3 DNA sequence: TGCGCCAGCAGCCAGGCTGACAGGGGTGCAGAAAAACTGTTTTTT.